Reported below is one T cell receptor beta chain. The antigen is unknown. The record originates from a study of cytomegalovirus exposure and HLA in healthy donors. Whole-study results and caveats: Common viral pathogens (according to a later analysis) appeared linked to several of the most significant clusters. What a later analysis reportedly showed was that an Asian-associated ancestry cluster had fewer N-insertions than the roughly 720-donor mean.

The germline V gene encodes CDR1 MNHEY and CDR2 SMNVEV (reference sequence). This CDR3 contains 12 residues. The V end was cut by 5 bases, the J end by 2 bases, with 3 bases between. The PCR was carried out with 60 Vbeta primers and 13 Jbeta primers. Profiled with immunoSEQ multiplex PCR; TCRdb holds only in-frame clones, not every one. In the table there are 100,000 to 150,000 clones, approximately 65% of which are singletons. The receptor was isolated from a man between 18 and 29 years old in good health and CMV-seronegative. Sequenced material: PBMCs. The rearrangement uses TRBV27 and TRBJ2-2; D call uncertain. The CDR3 coding sequence is TGTGCCAGCAGTCCTAACACCGGGGAGCTGTTTTTT. Protein sequence: CASSPNTGELFF.